This T cell receptor beta chain was sequenced during a study of radiation and T cells in renal cell carcinoma. Time point given: baseline pretreatment blood. Described treatment: 15 Gy SBRT to primary tumor, nephrectomy 4 weeks later. The table came from immunoSEQ multiplex PCR; TCRdb's copy has only in-frame clones and leaves some out. The sample lists 150,000 or so clones, about nine tenths occurring once. Between the trimmed V and J ends, which lost 5 bases and 3 bases, there was a span of 11 bases. CDR1 and CDR2 (germline): SGHDT, YYEEEE. The length of the CDR3 is 13 residues. The sample in question was blood, obtained from a patient whose treatment included radiotherapy and nephrectomy. The chain uses TRBV5-6 and TRBJ1-1; D unclear. The clonotype comes from a woman aged 70 to 79 with renal cell carcinoma. The CDR3 region is CASSPARDTEAFF. Here the CDR3 DNA reads TGTGCCAGCAGTCCCGCCCGGGACACTGAAGCTTTCTTT.